Included here is one TCR beta chain sequence, with context. Its antigen is currently unknown. The data stem from a study of T cell responses to AZD1222 COVID-19 vaccine. Overall study: Whether given at about 4 or about 12 weeks, second doses were pooled.

In germline, CDR1 is SNHLY, CDR2 FYNNEI. The CDR3 is 16 residues long. V lost 5 bases to trimming and J lost 0 bases, with 14 bases between them. Study outcomes and limitations: Only five to seven AZD1222 recipients were seropositive at baseline. Possibly, clonal diversity was underestimated; donors were largely white British and included more females. When two AZD1222 doses had been given, Spike-specific TCR breadth and depth rose.

TCRdb's copy holds only in-frame clones and misses some; the assay was immunoSEQ multiplex PCR. The profile shows fewer than 200,000 clones, 90% of them singletons. The rearrangement links TRBV2 to TRBJ1-5, with D possibly being TRBD1 (6 bases). The sequencing here drew on peripheral blood, taken on day 0 of AZD1222 vaccination. The TCR comes from an adult in good health. The CDR3 DNA sequence: TGTGCCAGCAGTTCTCGACAGGTCGATAGCAATCAGCCCCAGCATTTT. Its translation: CASSSRQVDSNQPQHF.